This T cell receptor (beta chain) stems from a study of blood T cell repertoires in COVID-19 (dated by TCRdb to about 2020). Background for the entire study: Samples covering the acute and convalescent phases of COVID-19 were provided by collaborators in the United States, Italy and Spain. Sample metadata almost always included a de-identified subject ID, COVID-19 status, age in years and sex. The repertoires were made available in a free public database intended to serve as a resource for research on the immune response to SARS-CoV-2. The prospective study material was composed of cDNA or gDNA derived from T cells, B-cell-depleted T cells, or PBMCs. Deeply sampled blood TCRbeta repertoires from subjects exposed to, actively infected with, or recovered from COVID-19 were included in the dataset. The samples were drawn from the first 160 participants of the ongoing ImmuneRACE study and from 1,254 subjects provided by 6 global collaborators. Where available, HLA class I and class II types were obtained from metadata supplied by the sample provider rather than from assay-based typing. What the work shows at the level of the full study, not this receptor alone: The amount of clinical and demographic metadata varied by source and participant and was provided uncurated.

One collaborating source in Seattle enrolled patients during active infection and followed them longitudinally through the course of disease. Whole blood was collected in K2EDTA tubes by collaborating institutions according to the institutions' own protocols. For TCRbeta analysis, collaborators shipped samples as frozen whole blood, isolated PBMCs, or DNA extracted from either of those sample types. As for this clone: This receptor's antigen is unknown. Base quality data are lacking; no much larger clone is found one base away.

TCRbeta CDR3 regions were amplified from genomic DNA by means of the immunoSEQ Assay, a bias-controlled multiplex PCR. From the authors' description of their analysis: Nucleated cell counts per sample were estimated from amplification of reference gene primers within the assay. Sequence reads were collapsed and filtered to measure the absolute abundance of every unique TCRbeta CDR3 rearrangement. Productive Simpson clonality was computed per sample as the square root of Simpson's diversity index over productive rearrangements. The table was pulled from immuneACCESS by TCRdb, which kept in-frame rearrangements only. Such tables lose some clones; where checked, under half of the loss comes from unresolved V genes, and the rest has no known cause. That table furnishes V, J and clone size, whereas the DNA furnished D and trimming. Recorded for this sample are some 230,000 clones; roughly 86% of them occurred a single time. The ten largest clonotypes hold 10% to 13% of the sample.

Inclusive of the bounding cysteine and phenylalanine, the CDR3 is 20 residues long. The retained sequence is limited to the CDR3, 60 bases, with the frame set at the first base. The chain uses TRBV21-1 and TRBJ1-5; the DNA was not used to check the table's D call, TRBD1. TRBV21-1 is a listed pseudogene. Sequenced input: peripheral blood. The sequence derives from a woman aged 45-60 years with COVID-19, enrolled during active disease. The nucleotides are TGTGCCAGCAGCAAAAGCCCAGGGACAGGGGTTTATTTCGGTGGCCAGCCCCAGCATTTT. Protein translation: CASSKSPGTGVYFGGQPQHF.